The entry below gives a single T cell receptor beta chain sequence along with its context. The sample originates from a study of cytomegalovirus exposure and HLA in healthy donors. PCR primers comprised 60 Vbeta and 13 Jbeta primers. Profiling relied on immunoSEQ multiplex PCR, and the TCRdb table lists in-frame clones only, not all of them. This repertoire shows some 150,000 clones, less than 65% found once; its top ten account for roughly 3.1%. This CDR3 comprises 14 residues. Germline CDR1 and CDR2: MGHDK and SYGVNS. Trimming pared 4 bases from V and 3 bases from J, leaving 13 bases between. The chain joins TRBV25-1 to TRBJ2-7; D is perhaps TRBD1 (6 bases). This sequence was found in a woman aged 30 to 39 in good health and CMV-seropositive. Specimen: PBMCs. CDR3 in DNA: TGTGCCAGCAGTGGCTGGACAGTAAACTACGAGCAGTACTTC. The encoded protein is CASSGWTVNYEQYF.